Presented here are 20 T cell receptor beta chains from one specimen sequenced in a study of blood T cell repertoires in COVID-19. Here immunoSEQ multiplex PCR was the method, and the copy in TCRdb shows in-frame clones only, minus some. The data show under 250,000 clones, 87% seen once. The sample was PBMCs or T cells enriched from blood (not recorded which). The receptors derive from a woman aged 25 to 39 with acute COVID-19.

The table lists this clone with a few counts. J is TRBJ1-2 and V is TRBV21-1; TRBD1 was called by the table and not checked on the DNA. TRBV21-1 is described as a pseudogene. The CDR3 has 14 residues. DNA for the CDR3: TGTGCCAGCAGCAAGGGGGCGACAGGGGTCGGCTACACCTTC. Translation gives CASSKGATGVGYTF.

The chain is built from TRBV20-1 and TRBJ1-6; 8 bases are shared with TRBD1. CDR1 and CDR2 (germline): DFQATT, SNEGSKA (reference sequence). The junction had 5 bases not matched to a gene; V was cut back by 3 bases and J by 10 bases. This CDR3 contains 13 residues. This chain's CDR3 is CSASYRGLSPLHF. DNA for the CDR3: TGCAGTGCTAGTTACAGGGGGTTGTCACCCCTCCACTTT.

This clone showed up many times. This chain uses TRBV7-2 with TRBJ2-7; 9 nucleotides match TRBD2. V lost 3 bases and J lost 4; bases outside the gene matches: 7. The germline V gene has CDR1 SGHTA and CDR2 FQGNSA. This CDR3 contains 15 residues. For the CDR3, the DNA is TGTGCCAGCAGCTTTGCGGGGGGGCCTGATTACGAGCAGTACTTC. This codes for CASSFAGGPDYEQYF.

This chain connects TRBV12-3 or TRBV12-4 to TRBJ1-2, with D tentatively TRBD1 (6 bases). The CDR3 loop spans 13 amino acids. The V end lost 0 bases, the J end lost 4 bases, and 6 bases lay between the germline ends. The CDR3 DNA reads TGTGCCAGCAGTTTAGCGGACAGCTATGGCTACACCTTC. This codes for CASSLADSYGYTF.

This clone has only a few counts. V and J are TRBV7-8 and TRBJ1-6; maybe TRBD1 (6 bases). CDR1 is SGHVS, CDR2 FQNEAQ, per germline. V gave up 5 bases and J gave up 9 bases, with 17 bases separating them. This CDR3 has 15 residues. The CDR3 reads CASSPNRVQGSPLHF. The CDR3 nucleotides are TGTGCCAGCAGCCCAAACAGGGTGCAGGGTTCACCCCTCCACTTT.

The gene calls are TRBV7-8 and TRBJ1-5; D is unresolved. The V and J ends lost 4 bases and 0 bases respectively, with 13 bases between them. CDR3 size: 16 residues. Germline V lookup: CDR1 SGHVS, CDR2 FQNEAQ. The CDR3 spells CASSSRGSLSNQPQHF. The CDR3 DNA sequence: TGTGCCAGCAGCTCTAGAGGCAGTCTTAGCAATCAGCCCCAGCATTTT.

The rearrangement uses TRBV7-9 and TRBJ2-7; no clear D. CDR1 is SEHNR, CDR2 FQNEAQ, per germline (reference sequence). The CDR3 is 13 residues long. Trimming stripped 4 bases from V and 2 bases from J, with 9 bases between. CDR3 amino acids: CASSSESTYEQYF. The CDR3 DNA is TGTGCCAGCAGCTCCGAGTCCACCTACGAGCAGTACTTC.

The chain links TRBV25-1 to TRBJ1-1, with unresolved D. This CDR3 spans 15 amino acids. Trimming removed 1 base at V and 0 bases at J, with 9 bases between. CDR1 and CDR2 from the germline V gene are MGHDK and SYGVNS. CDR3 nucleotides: TGTGCCAGCAGTGAATTAGCGGCCATGAACACTGAAGCTTTCTTT. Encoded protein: CASSELAAMNTEAFF.

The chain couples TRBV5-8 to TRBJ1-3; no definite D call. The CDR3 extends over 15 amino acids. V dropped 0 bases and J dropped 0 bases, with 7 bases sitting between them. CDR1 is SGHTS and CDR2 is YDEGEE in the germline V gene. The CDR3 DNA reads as TGTGCCAGCAGCTTGGGAATCGGCTCTGGAAACACCATATATTTT. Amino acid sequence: CASSLGIGSGNTIYF.

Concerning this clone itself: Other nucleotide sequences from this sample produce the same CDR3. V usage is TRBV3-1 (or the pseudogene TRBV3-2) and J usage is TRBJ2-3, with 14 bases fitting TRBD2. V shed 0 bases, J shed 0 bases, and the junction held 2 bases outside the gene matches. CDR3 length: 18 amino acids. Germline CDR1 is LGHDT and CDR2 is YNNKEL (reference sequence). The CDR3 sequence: CASSQEGLAGASTDTQYF. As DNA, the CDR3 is TGTGCCAGCAGCCAAGAGGGACTAGCGGGAGCTAGCACAGATACGCAGTATTTT.

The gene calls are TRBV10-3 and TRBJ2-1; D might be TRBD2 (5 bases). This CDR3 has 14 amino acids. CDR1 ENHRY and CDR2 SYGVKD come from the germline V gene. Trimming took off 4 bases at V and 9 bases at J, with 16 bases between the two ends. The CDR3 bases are TGTGCCATCAGTGTTTCCTCGGCCGAGGGTGAGCAGTTCTTC. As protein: CAISVSSAEGEQFF.

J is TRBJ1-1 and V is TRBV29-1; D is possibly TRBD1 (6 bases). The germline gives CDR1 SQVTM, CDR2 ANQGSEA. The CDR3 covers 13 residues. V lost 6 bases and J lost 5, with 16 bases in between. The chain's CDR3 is CSVDQGRETEAFF. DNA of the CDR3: TGCAGCGTCGATCAGGGGAGGGAGACTGAAGCTTTCTTT.

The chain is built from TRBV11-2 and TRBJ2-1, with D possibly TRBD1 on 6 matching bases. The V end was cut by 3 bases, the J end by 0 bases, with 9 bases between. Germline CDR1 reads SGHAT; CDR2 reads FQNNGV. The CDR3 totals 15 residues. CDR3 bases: TGTGCCAGCAGCTTTGGACAGAGCTCCTACAATGAGCAGTTCTTC. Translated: CASSFGQSSYNEQFF. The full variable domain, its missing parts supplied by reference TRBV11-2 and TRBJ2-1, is EAGVAQSPRYKIIEKRQSVAFWCNPISGHATLYWYQQILGQGPKLLIQFQNNGVVDDSQLPKDRFSAERLKGVDSTLKIQPAKLEDSAVYLCASSFGQSSYNEQFFGPGTRLTVL.

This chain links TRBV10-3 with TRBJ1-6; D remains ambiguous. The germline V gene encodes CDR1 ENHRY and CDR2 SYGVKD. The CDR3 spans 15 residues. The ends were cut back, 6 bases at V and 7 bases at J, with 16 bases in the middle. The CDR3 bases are TGTGCCATCAGCGCAGGACTTGAGAGCAATTCACCCCTCCACTTT. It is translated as CAISAGLESNSPLHF.

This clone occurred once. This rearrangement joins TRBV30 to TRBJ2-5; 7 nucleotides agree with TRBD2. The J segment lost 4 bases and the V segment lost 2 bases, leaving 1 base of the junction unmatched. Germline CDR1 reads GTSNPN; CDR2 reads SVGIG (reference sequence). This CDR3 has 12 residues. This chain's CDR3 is CAWSPGGETQYF. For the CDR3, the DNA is TGTGCCTGGAGTCCGGGGGGAGAGACCCAGTACTTC.

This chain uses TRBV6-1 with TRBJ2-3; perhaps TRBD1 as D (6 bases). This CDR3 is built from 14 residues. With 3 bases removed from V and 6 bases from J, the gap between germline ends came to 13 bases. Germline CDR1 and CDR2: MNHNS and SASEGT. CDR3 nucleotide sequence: TGTGCCAGCAGTGATTTACAGGGAATCGATACGCAGTATTTT. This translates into CASSDLQGIDTQYF.

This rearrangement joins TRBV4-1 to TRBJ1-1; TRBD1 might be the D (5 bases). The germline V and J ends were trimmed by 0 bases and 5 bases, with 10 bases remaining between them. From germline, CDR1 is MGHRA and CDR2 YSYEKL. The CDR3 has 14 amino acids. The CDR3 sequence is CASSQDQGRTEAFF. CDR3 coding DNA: TGCGCCAGCAGCCAAGATCAGGGAAGGACTGAAGCTTTCTTT.

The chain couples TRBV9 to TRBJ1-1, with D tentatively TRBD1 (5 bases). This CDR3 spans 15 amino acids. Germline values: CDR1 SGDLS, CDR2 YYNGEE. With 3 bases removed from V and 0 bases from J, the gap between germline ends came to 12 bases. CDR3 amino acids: CASSAEGLMNTEAFF. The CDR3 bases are TGTGCCAGCAGCGCTGAGGGACTGATGAACACTGAAGCTTTCTTT. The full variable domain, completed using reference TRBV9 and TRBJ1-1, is DSGVTQTPKHLITATGQRVTLRCSPRSGDLSVYWYQQSLDQGLQFLIQYYNGEERAKGNILERFSAQQFPDLHSELNLSSLELGDSALYFCASSAEGLMNTEAFFGQGTRLTVV.

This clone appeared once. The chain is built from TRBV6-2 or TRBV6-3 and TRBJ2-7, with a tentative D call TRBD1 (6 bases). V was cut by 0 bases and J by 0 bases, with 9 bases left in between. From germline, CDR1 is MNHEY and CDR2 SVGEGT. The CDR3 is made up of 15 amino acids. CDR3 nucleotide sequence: TGTGCCAGCAGTTACTCGATGGACAGCTCCTACGAGCAGTACTTC. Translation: CASSYSMDSSYEQYF.

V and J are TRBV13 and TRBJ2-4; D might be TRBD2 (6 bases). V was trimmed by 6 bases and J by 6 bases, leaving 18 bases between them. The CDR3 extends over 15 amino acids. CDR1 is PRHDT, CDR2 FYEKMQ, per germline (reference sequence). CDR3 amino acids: CASRMSGRGINIQYF. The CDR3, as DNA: TGTGCCAGCAGGATGTCTGGGCGGGGAATAAACATTCAGTACTTC.